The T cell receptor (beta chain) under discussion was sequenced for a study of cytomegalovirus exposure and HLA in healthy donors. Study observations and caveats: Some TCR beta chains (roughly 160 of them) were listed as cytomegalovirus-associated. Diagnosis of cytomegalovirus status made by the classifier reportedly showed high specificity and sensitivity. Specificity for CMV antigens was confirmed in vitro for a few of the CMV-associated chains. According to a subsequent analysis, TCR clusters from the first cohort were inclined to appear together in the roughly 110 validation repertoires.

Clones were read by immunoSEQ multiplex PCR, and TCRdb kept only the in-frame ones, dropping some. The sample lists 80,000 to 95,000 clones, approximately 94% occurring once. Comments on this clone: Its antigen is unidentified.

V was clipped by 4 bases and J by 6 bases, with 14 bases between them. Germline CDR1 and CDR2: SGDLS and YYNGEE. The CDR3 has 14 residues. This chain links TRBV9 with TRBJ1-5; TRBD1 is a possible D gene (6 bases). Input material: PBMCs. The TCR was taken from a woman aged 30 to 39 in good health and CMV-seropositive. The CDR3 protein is CASSKQGWGQPQHF. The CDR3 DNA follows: TGTGCCAGCAGCAAACAGGGTTGGGGTCAGCCCCAGCATTTT.